This T cell receptor beta chain was identified during a study of T cells after yellow fever vaccination. The wider study: Preparing low-cell-number fractions relied on SMART-Seq v4 Ultra Low Input. Study outcomes and limitations: Most primary-vaccination clones recurred post-booster (roughly 96% CD4, 88% CD8). Abundant bulk-population clonotypes could contaminate the FACS-sorted repertoires.

CDR3 length: 13 amino acids. In germline, CDR1 is KGHDR, CDR2 SFDVKD. V dropped 5 bases and J dropped 4 bases, with 9 bases sitting between them. Researchers made TCR cDNA using 5'RACE template switching, and this step added a universal primer site and UMIs. TCRdb passed the 5' RACE reads through MiXCR, listing each CDR3 protein once. This sample has 78,000 or so distinct CDR3 sequences, with roughly 7% found just once. A remark on this clonotype: Its target is unknown.

This clonotype was obtained from a man between 18 and 35 years old who received the YFV17D yellow fever vaccine. The chain employs TRBV24-1 and TRBJ2-3; the D gene is possibly TRBD2 (6 bases). The sequenced sample was CD8+ T cells sorted from PBMCs, obtained roughly 10 days after the first yellow fever vaccination. The CDR3 loop reads CATSVGSADTQYF. The CDR3 DNA is TGTGCCACCAGTGTCGGGAGCGCAGATACGCAGTATTTT.